This T cell receptor (beta chain) was obtained from a study of blood T cell repertoires in COVID-19. Sequencing used immunoSEQ multiplex PCR; TCRdb keeps in-frame clones, though not all of them. The sample consists of about 200,000 clones, around nine tenths of them appearing once. The CDR3 extends over 15 amino acids. The junction had 2 bases not matched to a gene; V was cut back by 0 bases and J by 8 bases. Per the germline V gene, CDR1 is MGHRA and CDR2 is YSYEKL. This sequence was found in a man aged 40-49 years with acute or convalescent COVID-19. This sequence joins TRBV4-1 and TRBJ2-1; 12 nucleotides match TRBD2. Sequencing was performed on peripheral blood. The CDR3 DNA sequence: TGCGCCAGCAGCCAAGAGCTAGCGGGGGGGCATGAGCAGTTCTTC. The encoded protein is CASSQELAGGHEQFF.